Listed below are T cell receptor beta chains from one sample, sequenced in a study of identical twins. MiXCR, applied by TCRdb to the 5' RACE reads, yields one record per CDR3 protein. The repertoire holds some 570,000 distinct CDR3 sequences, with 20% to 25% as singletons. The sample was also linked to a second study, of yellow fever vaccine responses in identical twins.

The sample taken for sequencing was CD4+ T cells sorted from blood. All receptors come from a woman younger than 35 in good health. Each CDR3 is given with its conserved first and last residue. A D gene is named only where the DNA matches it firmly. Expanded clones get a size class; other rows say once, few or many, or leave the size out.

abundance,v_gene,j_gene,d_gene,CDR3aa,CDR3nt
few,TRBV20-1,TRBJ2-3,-,CSAASPDGTQYF,TGCAGTGCGGCCTCCCCCGACGGTACGCAGTATTTT
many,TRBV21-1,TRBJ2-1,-,CASSKNVGTQQFF,TGTGCCAGCAGCAAAAATGTTGGGACCCAGCAGTTCTTC
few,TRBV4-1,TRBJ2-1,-,CASSLTQGRNEQFF,TGCGCCAGCAGCCTCACCCAGGGGCGCAATGAGCAGTTCTTC
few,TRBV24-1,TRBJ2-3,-,CATSDAPRADTQYF,TGTGCCACCAGTGATGCCCCCAGGGCAGATACGCAGTATTTT
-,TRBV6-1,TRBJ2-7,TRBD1,CASSDHRGPYEQYF,TGTGCCAGCAGTGATCACAGGGGACCTTACGAGCAGTACTTC
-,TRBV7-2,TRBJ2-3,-,CASSLNGGTDTQYF,TGTGCCAGCAGCTTAAATGGCGGCACAGATACGCAGTATTTT
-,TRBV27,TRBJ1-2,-,CASSLWGNYGYTF,TGTGCCAGCAGTTTATGGGGGAACTATGGCTACACCTTC
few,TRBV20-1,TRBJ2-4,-,CSALTDSPAKNIQYF,TGCAGTGCTTTAACGGACAGCCCCGCCAAAAACATTCAGTACTTC
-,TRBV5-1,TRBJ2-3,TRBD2,CSSSLGLAGGPDTQYF,TGCTCCAGCAGCCTAGGACTAGCGGGGGGGCCAGATACGCAGTATTTT
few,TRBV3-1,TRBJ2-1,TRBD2,CASSLTGLAGPSYNEQFF,TGTGCCAGCAGCCTCACTGGACTAGCGGGACCCTCCTACAATGAGCAGTTCTTC
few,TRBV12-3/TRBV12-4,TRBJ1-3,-,CAMMANSGNTIYF,TGTGCCATGATGGCAAACTCTGGAAACACCATATATTTT
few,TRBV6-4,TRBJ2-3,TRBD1,CASSQGGYLTDTQYF,TGTGCCAGCAGTCAAGGGGGCTATCTCACAGATACGCAGTATTTT
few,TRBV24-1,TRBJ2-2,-,CATSGIRSPTGELFF,TGTGCCACCAGTGGTATCCGGTCCCCCACCGGGGAGCTGTTTTTT
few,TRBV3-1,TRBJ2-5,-,CASSPPRSAGKETQYF,TGTGCCAGCAGCCCGCCCCGGAGCGCAGGGAAAGAGACCCAGTACTTC
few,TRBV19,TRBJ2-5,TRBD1,CASSENRDRQETQYF,TGTGCCAGTAGCGAGAACCGGGACAGACAAGAGACCCAGTACTTC
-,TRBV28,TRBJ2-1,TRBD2,CAGGDRGALRQFF,TGTGCCGGGGGGGATAGAGGGGCCCTACGGCAGTTCTTC
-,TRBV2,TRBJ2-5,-,CASVLEIQETQYF,TGTGCCAGCGTCCTAGAGATCCAAGAGACCCAGTACTTC
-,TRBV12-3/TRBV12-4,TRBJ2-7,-,CASKSRGDEQYF,TGTGCCAGCAAATCTAGGGGAGACGAGCAGTACTTC
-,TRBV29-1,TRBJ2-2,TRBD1,CSAVQGALNTGELFF,TGCAGCGCAGTACAGGGGGCGCTGAACACCGGGGAGCTGTTTTTT
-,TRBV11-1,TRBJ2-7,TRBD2,CASSSTSGSLSSSRYEQYF,TGTGCCAGCAGCTCCACTAGCGGGAGTTTGTCATCATCCCGGTACGAGCAGTACTTC
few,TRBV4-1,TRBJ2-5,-,CASSPLKGGKETQYF,TGCGCCAGCAGCCCCCTAAAGGGGGGTAAAGAGACCCAGTACTTC
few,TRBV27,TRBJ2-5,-,CASSSAGLETQYF,TGTGCCAGCAGTTCAGCGGGCCTAGAGACCCAGTACTTC
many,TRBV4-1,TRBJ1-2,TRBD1,CASSQGGQGQSYGYTF,TGCGCCAGCAGCCAAGGTGGACAGGGTCAATCCTATGGCTACACCTTC
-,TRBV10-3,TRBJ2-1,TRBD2,CASQTLAGASSGQFF,TGTGCCAGCCAAACTTTAGCGGGAGCCTCATCGGGGCAGTTCTTC
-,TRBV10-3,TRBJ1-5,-,CAIAGDTYQPQHF,TGTGCCATCGCCGGGGACACCTATCAGCCCCAGCATTTT
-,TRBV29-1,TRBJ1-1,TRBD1,CSAWTGVNTEAFF,TGCAGCGCCTGGACAGGAGTGAACACTGAAGCTTTCTTT
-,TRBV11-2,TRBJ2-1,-,CASSFTDRSLYNEQFF,TGTGCCAGCAGCTTCACCGACAGGAGCCTTTACAATGAGCAGTTCTTC
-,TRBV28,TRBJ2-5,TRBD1,CASSFSMDRGETQYF,TGTGCCAGCAGTTTCTCCATGGACAGGGGAGAGACCCAGTACTTC
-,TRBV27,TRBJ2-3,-,CASSRRLGDTDTQYF,TGTGCCAGCAGTCGCCGATTAGGTGACACAGATACGCAGTATTTT
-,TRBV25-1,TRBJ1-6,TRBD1,CASRDREDWGNSPLHF,TGTGCCAGCCGGGACAGGGAGGATTGGGGGAATTCACCCCTCCACTTT
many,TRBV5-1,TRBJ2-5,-,CASSQGTFQETQYF,TGCGCCAGCAGCCAAGGGACATTTCAAGAGACCCAGTACTTC
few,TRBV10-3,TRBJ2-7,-,CAISGDTSSYEQYF,TGTGCCATCAGTGGTGACACGAGCTCCTACGAGCAGTACTTC
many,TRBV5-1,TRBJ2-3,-,CASRSTDTQYF,TGCGCCAGCAGGAGCACAGATACGCAGTATTTT
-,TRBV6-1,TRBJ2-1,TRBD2,CASSEIAGGNEQFF,TGTGCCAGCAGTGAAATAGCGGGGGGCAATGAGCAGTTCTTC
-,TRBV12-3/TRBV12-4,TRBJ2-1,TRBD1,CASSGQGLYNEQFF,TGTGCCAGCAGCGGACAGGGACTTTACAATGAGCAGTTCTTC
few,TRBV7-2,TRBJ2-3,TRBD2,CASSPAGNTDTQYF,TGTGCCAGCAGCCCAGCGGGGAACACAGATACGCAGTATTTT
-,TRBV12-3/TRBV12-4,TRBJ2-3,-,CASSVGIDTQYF,TGTGCCAGCAGTGTCGGTATTGATACGCAGTATTTT
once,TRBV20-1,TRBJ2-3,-,CSASRAGHTDTQYF,TGCAGTGCTAGTAGGGCGGGTCACACAGATACGCAGTATTTT
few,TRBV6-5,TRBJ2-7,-,CASRLVADSSYEQYF,TGTGCCAGCAGATTAGTAGCGGATAGCTCCTACGAGCAGTACTTC
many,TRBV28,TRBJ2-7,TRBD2,CASSFDSGRAREQYF,TGTGCCAGCAGTTTTGATAGCGGGAGGGCTCGCGAGCAGTACTTC
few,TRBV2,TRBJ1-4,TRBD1,CASSGQGGEKLFF,TGTGCCAGCAGTGGTCAGGGGGGCGAAAAACTGTTTTTT
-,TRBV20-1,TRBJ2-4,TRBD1,CSARPGTESNIQYF,TGCAGTGCTAGACCTGGGACAGAATCAAACATTCAGTACTTC
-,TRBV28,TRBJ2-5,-,CASSIGQNQETQYF,TGTGCCAGCAGTATAGGACAGAATCAAGAGACCCAGTACTTC
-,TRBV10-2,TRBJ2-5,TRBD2,CASSAFGLAEQETQYF,TGCGCCAGCAGTGCCTTCGGACTAGCGGAACAAGAGACCCAGTACTTC
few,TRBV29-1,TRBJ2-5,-,CSVGHSHYEETQYF,TGCAGCGTTGGGCACAGCCATTACGAAGAGACCCAGTACTTC
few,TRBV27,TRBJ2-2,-,CASSQRFGGTGELFF,TGTGCCAGCAGCCAGAGGTTCGGAGGCACCGGGGAGCTGTTTTTT
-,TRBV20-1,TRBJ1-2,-,CSVTGRNYGYTF,TGCAGTGTCACGGGACGGAACTATGGCTACACCTTC
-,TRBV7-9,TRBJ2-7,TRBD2,CASSLGTSGSDYEQYF,TGTGCCAGCAGCTTAGGGACTAGCGGGAGTGACTACGAGCAGTACTTC
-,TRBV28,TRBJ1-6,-,CASQDASPLHF,TGTGCCAGCCAGGATGCTTCACCCCTCCACTTT
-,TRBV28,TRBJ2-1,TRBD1,CASSLLKWRDRGRNEQFF,TGTGCCAGCAGTTTATTGAAATGGAGGGACAGGGGGCGGAATGAGCAGTTCTTC
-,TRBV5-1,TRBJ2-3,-,CASSPGQGDTQYF,TGCGCCAGCAGCCCGGGGCAAGGGGATACGCAGTATTTT
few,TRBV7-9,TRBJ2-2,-,CSSSLGAPTGELFF,TGTTCCAGCAGCTTGGGGGCCCCCACCGGGGAGCTGTTTTTT
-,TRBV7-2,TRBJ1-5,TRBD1,CASSLRGGQGGNQPQHF,TGTGCCAGCAGCTTAAGAGGAGGACAGGGGGGCAATCAGCCCCAGCATTTT